The entry below gives a single T cell receptor (beta chain) sequence along with its context. The antigen is undetermined. These data come from a study of cytomegalovirus exposure and HLA in healthy donors. Whole-study results and caveats: Later analysis showed most CMV-associated TCR beta chains appearing HLA-restricted. Excluded: some indistinguishable V segments such as TRBV6-2 and TRBV6-3. As a later analysis revealed, the rate of TCR association differed by HLA locus, with DRB1 most and HLA-C fewest.

The PCR ran on 60 Vbeta and 13 Jbeta primers. The table came from immunoSEQ multiplex PCR; TCRdb's copy has only in-frame clones and leaves some out. This sample has 150,000 to 200,000 clones, with 70% to 90% found just once. Though probably carrying unrecorded immune exposures, donors were nominally healthy at sampling. This CDR3 comprises 13 residues. Germline CDR1 MNHEY, CDR2 SMNVEV (reference sequence). Sequencing was done on a sample of PBMCs. The V and J genes are TRBV27 and TRBJ2-5, with 8 bases lining up with TRBD2. Matching the DNA end better, TRBJ2-7 makes the J call doubtful. The source of this sequence is a young man in good health and CMV-seropositive. The DNA of the CDR3 is TGTGCCAGCAGTTTTCGGGAGGGCGACGAGCAGTACTTC. Protein sequence: CASSFREGDEQYF.